The 2 T cell receptor beta chains below come from one sample, sequenced in a study of CD8 T cells in ankylosing spondylitis. No antigens are known for them. General study findings and limits: Typical of ankylosing spondylitis blood, it appeared, was a TCR beta motif of eight highly homologous variants.

TCRdb ran MiXCR on the 5' RACE reads and lists one entry per CDR3 protein. The table has roughly 440,000 distinct CDR3 sequences, over 15% seen once. Sequenced input: blood, either unsorted or a sorted T cell fraction (not recorded which). Receptors were obtained from a male donor with ankylosing spondylitis.

This sequence joins TRBV29-1 and TRBJ1-2, with 7 bases aligning to TRBD1. This CDR3 spans 14 amino acids. V lost 6 bases to trimming and J lost 7 bases; unmatched junction nucleotides: 14. CDR1 is SQVTM and CDR2 is ANQGSEA in the germline V gene. The CDR3 DNA reads as TGCAGCGTCGTTCGTCAGGGGGTTTCGGGTGGCTACACCTTC. This encodes CSVVRQGVSGGYTF.

The chain uses TRBV5-6 and TRBJ2-1, with TRBD1 matching 7 bases. Germline V gene data show CDR1 as SGHDT and CDR2 as YYEEEE. V trimming: 1 base; J trimming: 7 bases; junction bases outside the gene matches: 11. The CDR3 length is 16 residues. CDR3 region: CASSLLRRTRGNEQFF. The CDR3 DNA follows: TGTGCCAGCAGCTTGTTGAGACGGACCAGGGGGAATGAGCAGTTCTTC.